This T cell receptor beta chain was sequenced for a study of beta chain features in type 1 diabetes. Overall study: The patient and healthy donor groups were comparable for age, gender and cell yields.

This clone was detected a few times. Its specificity is not known. This CDR3 has 14 amino acids. Per germline, CDR1 LNHNV and CDR2 YYDKDF (reference sequence). V lost 5 bases and J 6 bases, leaving 13 bases between the germline ends. It was via CD45RO/CCR7/CD25/CD127/CD95/CD27 that CD4+ naive, central memory, regulatory and stem cell-like memory cells were sorted. Every bit of the isolated RNA underwent reverse transcription, so sequencing read expressed TCRB transcripts. Method: immunoSEQ multiplex PCR; TCRdb's copy keeps in-frame clones and lacks some. The table includes under 900,000 clones, roughly 16% detected once. Study-level results: cDNA sequencing could over-represent cells with high TCR expression. Among patients, naive, central memory and Treg TCRB repertoires appeared more similar than among healthy donors.

The chain links TRBV15 to TRBJ2-2; D is unclear. The material sequenced was naive CD4+ T cells from blood. This receptor was taken from a woman between 18 and 29 years old in good health. CDR3 protein: CATSEDPLPGELFF. CDR3 DNA: TGTGCCACCAGCGAGGATCCCCTCCCCGGGGAGCTGTTTTTT.